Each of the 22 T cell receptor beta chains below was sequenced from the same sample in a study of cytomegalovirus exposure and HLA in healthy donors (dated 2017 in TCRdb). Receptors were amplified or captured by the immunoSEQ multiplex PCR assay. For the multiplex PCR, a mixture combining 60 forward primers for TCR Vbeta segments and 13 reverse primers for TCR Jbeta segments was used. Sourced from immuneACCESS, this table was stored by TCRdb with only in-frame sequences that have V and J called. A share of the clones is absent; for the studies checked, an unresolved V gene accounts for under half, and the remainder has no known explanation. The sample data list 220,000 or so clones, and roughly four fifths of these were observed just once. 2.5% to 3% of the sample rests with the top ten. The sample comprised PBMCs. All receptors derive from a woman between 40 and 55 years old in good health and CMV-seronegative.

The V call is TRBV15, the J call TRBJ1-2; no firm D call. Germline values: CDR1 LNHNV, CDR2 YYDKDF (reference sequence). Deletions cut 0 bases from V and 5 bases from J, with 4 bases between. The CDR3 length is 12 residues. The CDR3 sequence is CATSRDGYGYTF. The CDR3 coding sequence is TGTGCCACCAGCAGAGACGGGTATGGCTACACCTTC. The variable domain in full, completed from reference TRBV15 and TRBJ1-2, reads DAMVIQNPRYQVTQFGKPVTLSCSQTLNHNVMYWYQQKSSQAPKLLFHYYDKDFNNEADTPDNFQSRRPNTSFCFLDIRSPGLGDTAMYLCATSRDGYGYTFGSGTRLTVV.

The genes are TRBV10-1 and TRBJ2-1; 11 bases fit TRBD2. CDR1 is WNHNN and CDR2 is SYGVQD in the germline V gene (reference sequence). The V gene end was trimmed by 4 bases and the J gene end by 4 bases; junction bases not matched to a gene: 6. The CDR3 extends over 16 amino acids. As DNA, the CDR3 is TGCGCCAGCAGTGGGATCGGGACTAGCGGATACAATGAGCAGTTCTTC. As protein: CASSGIGTSGYNEQFF.

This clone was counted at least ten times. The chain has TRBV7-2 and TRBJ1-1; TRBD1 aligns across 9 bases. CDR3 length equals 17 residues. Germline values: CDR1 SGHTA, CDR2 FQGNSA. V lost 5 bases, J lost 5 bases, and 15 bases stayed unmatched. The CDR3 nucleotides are TGTGCCAGCAGCCAAATTACAGGGGGCTCTCCGGGTACTGAAGCTTTCTTT. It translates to CASSQITGGSPGTEAFF. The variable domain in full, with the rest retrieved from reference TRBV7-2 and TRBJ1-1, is GAGVSQSPSNKVTEKGKDVELRCDPISGHTALYWYRQSLGQGLEFLIYFQGNSAPDKSGLPSDRFSAERTGGSVSTLTIQRTQQEDSAVYLCASSQITGGSPGTEAFFGQGTRLTVV.

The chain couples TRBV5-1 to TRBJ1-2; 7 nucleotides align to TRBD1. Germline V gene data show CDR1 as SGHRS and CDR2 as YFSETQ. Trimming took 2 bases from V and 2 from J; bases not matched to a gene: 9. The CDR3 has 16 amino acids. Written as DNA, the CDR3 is TGCGCCAGCAGCTTTGGGGACAGTGGAACCAACTATGGCTACACCTTC. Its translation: CASSFGDSGTNYGYTF. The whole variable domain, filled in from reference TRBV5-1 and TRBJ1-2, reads KAGVTQTPRYLIKTRGQQVTLSCSPISGHRSVSWYQQTPGQGLQFLFEYFSETQRNKGNFPGRFSGRQFSNSRSEMNVSTLELGDSALYLCASSFGDSGTNYGYTFGSGTRLTVV.

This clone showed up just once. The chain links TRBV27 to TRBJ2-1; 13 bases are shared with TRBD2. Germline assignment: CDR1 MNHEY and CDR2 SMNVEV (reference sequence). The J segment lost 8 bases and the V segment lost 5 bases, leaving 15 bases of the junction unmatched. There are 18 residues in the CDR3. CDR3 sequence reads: CASSPYQTGTSGKYEQFF. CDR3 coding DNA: TGTGCCAGCAGTCCCTATCAAACCGGGACTAGCGGGAAGTATGAGCAGTTCTTC.

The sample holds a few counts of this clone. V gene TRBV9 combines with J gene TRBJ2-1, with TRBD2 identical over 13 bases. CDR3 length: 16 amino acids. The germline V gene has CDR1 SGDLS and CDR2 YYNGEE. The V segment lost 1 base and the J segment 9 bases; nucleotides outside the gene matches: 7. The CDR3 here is CASSVQTTSGRREQFF. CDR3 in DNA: TGTGCCAGCAGCGTACAGACGACTAGCGGGAGGCGTGAGCAGTTCTTC.

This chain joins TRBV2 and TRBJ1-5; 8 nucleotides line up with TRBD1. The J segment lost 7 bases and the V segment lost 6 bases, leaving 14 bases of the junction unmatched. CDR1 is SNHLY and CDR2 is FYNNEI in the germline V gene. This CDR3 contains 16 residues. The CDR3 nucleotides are TGTGCCAGCAGATACTCCGGGACAGGATTTCAGCAGCCCCAGCATTTT. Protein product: CASRYSGTGFQQPQHF.

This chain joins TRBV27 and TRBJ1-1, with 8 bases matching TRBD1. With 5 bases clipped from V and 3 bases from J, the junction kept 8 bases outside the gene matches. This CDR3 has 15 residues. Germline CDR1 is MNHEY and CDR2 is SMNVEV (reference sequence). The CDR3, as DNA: TGTGCCAGCAGTCCACGGACAGGGTTGTACACTGAAGCTTTCTTT. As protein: CASSPRTGLYTEAFF.

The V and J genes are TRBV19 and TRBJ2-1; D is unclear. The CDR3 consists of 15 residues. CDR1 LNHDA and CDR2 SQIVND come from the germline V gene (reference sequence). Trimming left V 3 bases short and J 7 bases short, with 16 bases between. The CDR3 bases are TGTGCCAGTAGTATTTTGGCTAGTCGGCGGAATGAGCAGTTCTTC. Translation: CASSILASRRNEQFF.

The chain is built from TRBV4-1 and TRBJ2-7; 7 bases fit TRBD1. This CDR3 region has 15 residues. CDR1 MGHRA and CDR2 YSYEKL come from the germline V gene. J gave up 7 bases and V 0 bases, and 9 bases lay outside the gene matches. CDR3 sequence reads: CASSQDMTGLWEQYF. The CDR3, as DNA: TGCGCCAGCAGCCAAGATATGACAGGGTTATGGGAGCAGTACTTC.

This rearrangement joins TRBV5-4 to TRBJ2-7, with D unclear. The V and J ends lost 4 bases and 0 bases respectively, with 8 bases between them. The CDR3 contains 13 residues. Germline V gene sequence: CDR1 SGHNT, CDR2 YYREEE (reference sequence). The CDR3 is CASSLESSYEQYF. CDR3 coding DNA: TGTGCCAGCAGCCTGGAGAGCTCCTACGAGCAGTACTTC.

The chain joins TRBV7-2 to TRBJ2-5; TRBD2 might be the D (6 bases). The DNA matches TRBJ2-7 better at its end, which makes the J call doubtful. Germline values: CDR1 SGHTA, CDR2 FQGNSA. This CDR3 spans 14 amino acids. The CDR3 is CASSTSGGGYEQYF. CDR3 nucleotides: TGTGCCAGCAGCACGAGCGGAGGAGGGTACGAGCAGTACTTC.

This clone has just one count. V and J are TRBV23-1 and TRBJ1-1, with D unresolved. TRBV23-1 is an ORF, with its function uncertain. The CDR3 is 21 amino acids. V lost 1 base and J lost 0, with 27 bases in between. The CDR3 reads CASSQWRPQAFLRGLNTEAFF. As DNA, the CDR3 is TGCGCCAGCAGTCAATGGAGGCCACAAGCCTTCCTCCGGGGATTGAACACTGAAGCTTTCTTT.

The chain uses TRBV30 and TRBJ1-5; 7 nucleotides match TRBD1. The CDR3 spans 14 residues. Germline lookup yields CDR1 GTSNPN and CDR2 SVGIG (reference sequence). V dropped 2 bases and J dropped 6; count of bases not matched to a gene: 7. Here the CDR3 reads CAWSLGQAGQPQHF. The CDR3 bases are TGTGCCTGGAGTCTCGGACAGGCGGGTCAGCCCCAGCATTTT. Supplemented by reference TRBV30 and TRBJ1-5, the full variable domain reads SQTIHQWPATLVQPVGSPLSLECTVEGTSNPNLYWYRQAAGRGLQLLFYSVGIGQISSEVPQNLSASRPQDRQFILSSKKLLLSDSGFYLCAWSLGQAGQPQHFGDGTRLSIL.

The CDR3 is CASSLRIGGAGNTIYF. The CDR3 DNA is TGCGCCAGCAGCTTGAGAATCGGGGGAGCTGGAAACACCATATATTTT. J is TRBJ1-3 and V is TRBV5-1, with TRBD1 as a possible D gene (5 bases). Between the trimmed V and J ends, which lost 1 base and 2 bases, there was a span of 13 bases. This CDR3 is built from 16 residues. CDR1 and CDR2 from the germline V gene are SGHRS and YFSETQ.

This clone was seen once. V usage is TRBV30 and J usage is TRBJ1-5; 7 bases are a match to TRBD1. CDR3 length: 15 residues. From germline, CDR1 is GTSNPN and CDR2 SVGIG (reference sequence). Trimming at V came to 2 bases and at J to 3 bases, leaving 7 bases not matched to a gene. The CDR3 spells CAWSLPDRNNQPQHF. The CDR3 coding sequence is TGTGCCTGGAGTCTACCGGACAGGAACAATCAGCCCCAGCATTTT.

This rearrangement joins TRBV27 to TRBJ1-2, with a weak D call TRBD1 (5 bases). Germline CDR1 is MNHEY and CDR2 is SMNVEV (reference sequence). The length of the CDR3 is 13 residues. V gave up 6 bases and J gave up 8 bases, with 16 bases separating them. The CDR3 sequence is CASSPTAGLGYTF. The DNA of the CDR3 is TGTGCCAGCAGCCCTACGGCAGGGTTAGGCTACACCTTC.

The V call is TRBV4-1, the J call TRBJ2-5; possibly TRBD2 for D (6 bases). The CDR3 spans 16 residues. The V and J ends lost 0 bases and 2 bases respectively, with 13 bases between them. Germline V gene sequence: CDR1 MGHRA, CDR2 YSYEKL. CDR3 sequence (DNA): TGCGCCAGCAGCCAAGATGGACGGGACTCACAAGAGACCCAGTACTTC. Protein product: CASSQDGRDSQETQYF.

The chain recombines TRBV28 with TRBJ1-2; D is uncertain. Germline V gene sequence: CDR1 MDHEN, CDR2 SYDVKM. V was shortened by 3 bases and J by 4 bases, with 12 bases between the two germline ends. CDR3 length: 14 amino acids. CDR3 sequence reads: CASSFSGSGYGYTF. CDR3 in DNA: TGTGCCAGCAGTTTCTCCGGGAGTGGCTATGGCTACACCTTC.

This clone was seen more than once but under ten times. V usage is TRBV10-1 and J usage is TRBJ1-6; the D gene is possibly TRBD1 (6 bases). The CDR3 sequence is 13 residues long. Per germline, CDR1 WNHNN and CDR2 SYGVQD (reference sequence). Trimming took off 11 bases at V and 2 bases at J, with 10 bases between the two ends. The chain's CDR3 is CADRTAYNSPLHF. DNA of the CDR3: TGCGCCGACCGGACAGCCTATAATTCACCCCTCCACTTT.

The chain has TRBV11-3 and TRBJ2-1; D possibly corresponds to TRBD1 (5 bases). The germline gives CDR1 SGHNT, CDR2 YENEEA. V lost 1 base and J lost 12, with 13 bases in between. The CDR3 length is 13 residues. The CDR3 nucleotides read TGTGCCAGCAGCTTAGCGGAAGATAGGGGGCAGTTCTTC. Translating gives CASSLAEDRGQFF. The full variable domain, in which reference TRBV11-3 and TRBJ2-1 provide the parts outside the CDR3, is EAGVVQSPRYKIIEKKQPVAFWCNPISGHNTLYWYLQNLGQGPELLIRYENEEAVDDSQLPKDRFSAERLKGVDSTLKIQPAELGDSAVYLCASSLAEDRGQFFGPGTRLTVL.

The CDR3 loop reads CASSGQVNSYEQYF. CDR3 bases: TGTGCCAGCAGCGGACAGGTCAACTCCTACGAGCAGTACTTC. The chain recombines TRBV5-4 with TRBJ2-7; 7 nucleotides align to TRBD1. The CDR3 totals 14 residues. Trimming removed 4 bases from V and 0 bases from J; junction bases left unmatched: 4. In germline, CDR1 is SGHNT, CDR2 YYREEE (reference sequence).